Listed here is a single T cell receptor beta chain. The sample belongs to a study of blood T cell repertoires in COVID-19. Study summary: There were acute and convalescent COVID-19 samples, and they came from the United States, Italy and Spain. PBMCs, B-cell-depleted T cells, or T cells were the source of the cDNA or gDNA that made up the material.

V dropped 8 bases and J dropped 8 bases, with 21 bases sitting between them. The CDR3 totals 14 residues. Per germline, CDR1 SGHTA and CDR2 FQGNSA. Source study methods: Reference gene primers were amplified, and this amplification served to estimate nucleated cell counts. Repertoires were generated with immunoSEQ multiplex PCR, while TCRdb's copy carries only in-frame clones and drops some. V and J calls plus clone size are reproduced from that table; the DNA served to infer D and trimming. The sample records under 100,000 clones, about nine tenths being singletons. Specimen: peripheral blood. The source is a male donor with acute or convalescent COVID-19. The rearrangement links TRBV7-2 to TRBJ1-2; no clear D gene. The CDR3 here is CASRRSDLGSGYTF. The DNA of the CDR3 is TGTGCCAGCCGACGATCAGACCTCGGGAGCGGCTACACCTTC.